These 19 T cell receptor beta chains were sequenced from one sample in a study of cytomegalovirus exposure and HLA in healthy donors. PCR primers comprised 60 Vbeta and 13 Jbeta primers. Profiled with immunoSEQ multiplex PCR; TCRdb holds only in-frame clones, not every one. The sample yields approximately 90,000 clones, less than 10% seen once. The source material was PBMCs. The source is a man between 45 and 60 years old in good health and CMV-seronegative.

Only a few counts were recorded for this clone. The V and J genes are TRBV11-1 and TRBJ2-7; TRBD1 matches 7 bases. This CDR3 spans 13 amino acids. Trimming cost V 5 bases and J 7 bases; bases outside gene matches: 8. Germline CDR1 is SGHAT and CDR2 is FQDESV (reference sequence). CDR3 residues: CASSRGQAGEQYF. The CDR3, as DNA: TGTGCCAGCAGCCGTGGACAGGCCGGGGAGCAGTACTTC. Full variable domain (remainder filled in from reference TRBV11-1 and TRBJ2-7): EAEVAQSPRYKITEKSQAVAFWCDPISGHATLYWYRQILGQGPELLVQFQDESVVDDSQLPKDRFSAERLKGVDSTLKIQPAELGDSAMYLCASSRGQAGEQYFGPGTRLTVT.

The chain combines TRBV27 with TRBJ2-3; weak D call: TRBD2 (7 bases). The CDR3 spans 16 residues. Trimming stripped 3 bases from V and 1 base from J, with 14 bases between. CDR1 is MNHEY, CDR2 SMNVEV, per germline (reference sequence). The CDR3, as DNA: TGTGCCAGCAGTTTGGTTCGGGGGGCCGGCACAGATACGCAGTATTTT. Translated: CASSLVRGAGTDTQYF.

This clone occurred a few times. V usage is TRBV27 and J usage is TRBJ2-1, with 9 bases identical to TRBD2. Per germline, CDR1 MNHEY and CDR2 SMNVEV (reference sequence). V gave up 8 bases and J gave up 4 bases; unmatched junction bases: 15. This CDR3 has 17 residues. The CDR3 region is CASGPTPKLAGYNEQFF. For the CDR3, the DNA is TGTGCCAGCGGTCCCACGCCGAAACTAGCGGGTTACAATGAGCAGTTCTTC.

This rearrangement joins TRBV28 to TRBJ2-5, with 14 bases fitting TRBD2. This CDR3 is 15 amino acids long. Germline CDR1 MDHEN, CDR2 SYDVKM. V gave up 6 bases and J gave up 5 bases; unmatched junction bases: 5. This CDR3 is CASSRLAGGSETQYF. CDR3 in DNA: TGTGCCAGCAGCCGACTAGCGGGGGGGTCCGAGACCCAGTACTTC.

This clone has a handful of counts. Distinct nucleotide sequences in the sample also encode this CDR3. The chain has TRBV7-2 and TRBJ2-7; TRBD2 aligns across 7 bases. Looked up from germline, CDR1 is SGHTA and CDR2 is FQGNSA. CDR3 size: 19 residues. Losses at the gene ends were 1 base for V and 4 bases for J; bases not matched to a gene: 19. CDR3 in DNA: TGTGCCAGCAGCTTAGATTGGCGGGAGCTGTATCGAGGGCCTTACGAGCAGTACTTC. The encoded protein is CASSLDWRELYRGPYEQYF.

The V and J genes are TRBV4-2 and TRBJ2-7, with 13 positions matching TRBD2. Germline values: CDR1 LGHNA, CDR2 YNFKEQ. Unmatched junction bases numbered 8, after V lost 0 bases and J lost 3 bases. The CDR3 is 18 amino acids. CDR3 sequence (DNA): TGTGCCAGCAGCCAAGATGGGACTAGCGGGACGGTGGTCTACGAGCAGTACTTC. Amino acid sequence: CASSQDGTSGTVVYEQYF.

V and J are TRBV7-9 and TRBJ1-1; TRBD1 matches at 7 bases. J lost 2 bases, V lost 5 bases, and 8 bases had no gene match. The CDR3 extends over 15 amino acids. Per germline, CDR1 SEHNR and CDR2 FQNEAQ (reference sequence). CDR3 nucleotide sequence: TGTGCCAGCAGCCCCCCGGGACAGTTTAACACTGAAGCTTTCTTT. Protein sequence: CASSPPGQFNTEAFF.

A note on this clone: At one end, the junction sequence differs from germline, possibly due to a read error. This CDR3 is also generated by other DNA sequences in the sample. In DNA form, the CDR3 reads TGTGCCAGTAGCTCACAGGGGAGCGGTTCACCCCTCCACTTT. This sequence encodes CASSSQGSGSPLHF. V is TRBV7-8 and J is TRBJ1-6, with 7 bases lining up with TRBD1. CDR3 length: 14 residues. Germline V gene lookup returns CDR1 SGHVS and CDR2 FQNEAQ.

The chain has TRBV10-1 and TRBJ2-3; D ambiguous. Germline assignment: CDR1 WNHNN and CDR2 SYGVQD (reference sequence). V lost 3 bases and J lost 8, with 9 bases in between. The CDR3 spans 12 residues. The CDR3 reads CASSDGLVTQYF. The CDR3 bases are TGCGCCAGCAGTGACGGGTTAGTTACGCAGTATTTT.

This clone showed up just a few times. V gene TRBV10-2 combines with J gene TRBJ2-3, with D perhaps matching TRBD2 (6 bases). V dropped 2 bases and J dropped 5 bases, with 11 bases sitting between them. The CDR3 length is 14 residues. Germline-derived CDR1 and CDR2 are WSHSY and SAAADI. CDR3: CASSEEGGLDTQYF. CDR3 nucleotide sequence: TGCGCCAGCAGTGAGGAGGGAGGTTTAGATACGCAGTATTTT.

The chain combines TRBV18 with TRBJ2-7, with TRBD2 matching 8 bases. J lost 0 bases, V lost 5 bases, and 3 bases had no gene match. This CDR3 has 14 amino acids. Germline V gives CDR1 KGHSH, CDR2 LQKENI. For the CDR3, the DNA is TGTGCCAGCTCATCCGGGACTAGCTCCTACGAGCAGTACTTC. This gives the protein CASSSGTSSYEQYF.

The CDR3 loop reads CASSPERDREQFF. The CDR3 region has the DNA TGTGCCAGCAGCCCCGAGCGGGATAGGGAGCAGTTCTTC. V is TRBV7-2 and J is TRBJ2-1; TRBD2 matches at 7 bases. Germline CDR1 and CDR2: SGHTA and FQGNSA. The CDR3 runs to 13 residues. Trimming cost V 5 bases and J 10 bases; bases outside gene matches: 8.

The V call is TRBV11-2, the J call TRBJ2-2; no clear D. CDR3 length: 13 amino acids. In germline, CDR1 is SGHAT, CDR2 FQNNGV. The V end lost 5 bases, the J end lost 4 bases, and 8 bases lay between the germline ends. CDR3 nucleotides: TGTGCCAGCAGCAATAGAGGCACCGGGGAGCTGTTTTTT. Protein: CASSNRGTGELFF. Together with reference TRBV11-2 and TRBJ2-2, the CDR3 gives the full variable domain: EAGVAQSPRYKIIEKRQSVAFWCNPISGHATLYWYQQILGQGPKLLIQFQNNGVVDDSQLPKDRFSAERLKGVDSTLKIQPAKLEDSAVYLCASSNRGTGELFFGEGSRLTVL.

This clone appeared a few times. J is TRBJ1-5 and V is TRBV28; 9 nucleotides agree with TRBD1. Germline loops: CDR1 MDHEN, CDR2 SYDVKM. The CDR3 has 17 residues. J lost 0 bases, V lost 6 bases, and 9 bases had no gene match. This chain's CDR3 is CASRAGTGTPSNQPQHF. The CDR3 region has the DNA TGTGCCAGCAGGGCCGGGACAGGGACCCCTAGCAATCAGCCCCAGCATTTT.

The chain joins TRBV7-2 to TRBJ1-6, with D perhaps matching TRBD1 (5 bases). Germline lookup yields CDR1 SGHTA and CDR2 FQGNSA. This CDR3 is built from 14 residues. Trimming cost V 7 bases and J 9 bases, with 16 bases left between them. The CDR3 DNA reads TGTGCCAGCACCCCTGGGGGACTCGGTTCACCCCTCCACTTT. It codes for CASTPGGLGSPLHF.

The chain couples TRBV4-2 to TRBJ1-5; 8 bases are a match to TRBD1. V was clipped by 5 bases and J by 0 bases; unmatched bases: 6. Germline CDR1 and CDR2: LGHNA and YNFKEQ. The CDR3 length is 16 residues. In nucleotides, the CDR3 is TGTGCCAGCAGCGGGGGACAGGATCTTAGCAATCAGCCCCAGCATTTT. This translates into CASSGGQDLSNQPQHF.

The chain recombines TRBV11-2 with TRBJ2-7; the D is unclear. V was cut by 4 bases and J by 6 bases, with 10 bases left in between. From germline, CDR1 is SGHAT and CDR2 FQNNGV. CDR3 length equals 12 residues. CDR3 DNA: TGTGCCAGCAGCTGGGCCCTCGGCGAGCAGTACTTC. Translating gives CASSWALGEQYF.

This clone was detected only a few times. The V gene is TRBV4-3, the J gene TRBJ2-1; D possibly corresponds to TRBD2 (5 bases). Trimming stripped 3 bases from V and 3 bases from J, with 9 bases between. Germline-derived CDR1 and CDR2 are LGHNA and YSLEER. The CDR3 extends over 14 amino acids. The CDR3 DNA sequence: TGCGCCAGCAGCCACGGACTGTACTACAATGAGCAGTTCTTC. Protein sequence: CASSHGLYYNEQFF.

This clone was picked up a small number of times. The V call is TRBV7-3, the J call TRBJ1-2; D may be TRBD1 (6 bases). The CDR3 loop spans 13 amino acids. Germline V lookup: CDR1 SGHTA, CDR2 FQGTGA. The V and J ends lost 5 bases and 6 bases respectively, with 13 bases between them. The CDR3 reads CASSLSRGDGYTF. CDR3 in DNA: TGTGCCAGCAGCCTGTCCAGGGGAGATGGCTACACCTTC.